This is a list of T cell receptor beta chains from one sample in a study of blood T cells in healthy people across ages. TCRdb recomputed calls from the 5' RACE reads with MiXCR, one row per CDR3 protein. The table has around 500,000 distinct CDR3 sequences, about 26% seen once; the top ten hold approximately 3.5%. A further study also used this sample, focusing on T cells of mothers and their children.

Sequencing input: blood. These receptors originate from a boy between 2 and 15 years old in good health. Both conserved end residues are part of each CDR3. A D gene is named only where the DNA matches it firmly. Clone size is shown for a subset of rows, as once, few, many or a class of expanded clone.

v_gene	j_gene	abundance	d_gene	CDR3nt	CDR3aa
TRBV20-1	TRBJ2-5	few	-	TGCAGTGCTAGAGACACCACCCGGGGGGAGACCCAGTACTTC	CSARDTTRGETQYF
TRBV20-1	TRBJ2-5	-	-	TGCAGTGCTACCCGACAGGATCAAGAGACCCAGTACTTC	CSATRQDQETQYF
TRBV5-5	TRBJ2-1	-	-	TGTGCCAGCAGTTCCGGGACCACCGCGGTCGATGAGCAGTTCTTC	CASSSGTTAVDEQFF
TRBV2	TRBJ2-7	-	-	TGTGCCATATCCAACCAGGGACCCTACGAGCAGTACTTC	CAISNQGPYEQYF
TRBV9	TRBJ1-3	-	-	TGTGCCAGCAGCGCCGCCCCCTCTGGAAACACCATATATTTT	CASSAAPSGNTIYF
TRBV3-1	TRBJ1-2	-	TRBD1	TGTGCCAGCAGCCAAGACGTTGCATTAACCCGGGACAGATGGTATGGCTACACCTTC	CASSQDVALTRDRWYGYTF
TRBV7-6	TRBJ2-2	-	-	TGTGCCAGCAGCTTATCTTTGCGGGACAGGGAGCTGTTTTTT	CASSLSLRDRELFF
TRBV7-8	TRBJ1-1	-	-	TGTGCCAGCACCTCCCGAGGGGACCGAGGAGCTTTCTTT	CASTSRGDRGAFF
TRBV3-1	TRBJ2-2	-	-	TGTGCCAGCAGCCTAGCCCTGGCAACTAGTGGCGGGGAGCTGTTTTTT	CASSLALATSGGELFF
TRBV6-5	TRBJ2-3	-	TRBD2	TGTGCCAGCAGCCCTGAGTTAGCGGGGGTTTACACGCAGTATTTT	CASSPELAGVYTQYF
TRBV20-1	TRBJ2-7	-	-	TGCAGTGCTAGATCAGGGGACGGGTACGAGCAGTACTTC	CSARSGDGYEQYF
TRBV7-2	TRBJ2-3	few	-	TGTGCCAGCAGCTTAGATCGGAGCCCCCCAGATACGCAGTATTTT	CASSLDRSPPDTQYF
TRBV19	TRBJ2-1	few	TRBD2	TGTGCCAGTAGTACGTTGGCTAGCGGGATTTCGGAGCAGTTCTTC	CASSTLASGISEQFF
TRBV18	TRBJ2-3	-	-	TGTGCCAGCTCACCAAGGGGGGCCGACTCAGATACGCAGTATTTT	CASSPRGADSDTQYF
TRBV18	TRBJ2-5	many	TRBD2	TGTGCCAGCTCACCGCGCTTGGGACTACAAGAGACCCAGTACTTC	CASSPRLGLQETQYF